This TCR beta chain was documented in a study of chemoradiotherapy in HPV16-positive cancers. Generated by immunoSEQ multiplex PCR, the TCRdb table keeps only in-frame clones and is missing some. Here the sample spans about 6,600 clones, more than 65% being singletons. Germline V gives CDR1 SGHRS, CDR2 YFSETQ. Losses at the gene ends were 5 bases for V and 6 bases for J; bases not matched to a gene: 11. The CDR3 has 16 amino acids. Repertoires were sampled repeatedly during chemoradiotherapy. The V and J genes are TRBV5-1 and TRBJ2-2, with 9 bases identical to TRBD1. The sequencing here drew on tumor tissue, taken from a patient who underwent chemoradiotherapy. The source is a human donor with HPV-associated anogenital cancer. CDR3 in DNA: TGCGCCAGCAGTCGGGAACCGGGACAGGGAGCCGGGGAGCTGTTTTTT. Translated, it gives CASSREPGQGAGELFF.